Following are 27 T cell receptor beta chains from one sample sequenced in a study of cytomegalovirus exposure and HLA in healthy donors. The protocol was immunoSEQ multiplex PCR, while the TCRdb copy is restricted to in-frame clones and leaves out a portion. The profile shows 50,000 to 65,000 clones, approximately 95% of them singletons. Material for sequencing was PBMCs. These receptors were collected from a woman in her late teens or twenties in good health and CMV-seropositive.

This chain uses TRBV5-1 with TRBJ2-5; weak D call: TRBD1 (6 bases). This CDR3 contains 15 residues. V shed 3 bases and J shed 1 base, with 13 bases lying between them. Germline loops: CDR1 SGHRS, CDR2 YFSETQ. The CDR3 loop is CASSYGRGVQETQYF. Written as DNA, the CDR3 is TGCGCCAGCAGCTACGGCAGGGGAGTCCAAGAGACCCAGTACTTC.

As to this clone: The junction departs from germline at one end; a sequencing error may be responsible. At the DNA level, this CDR3 is encoded by other sequences in the same sample as well. This rearrangement joins TRBV28 to TRBJ1-2, with D tentatively TRBD1 (5 bases). This CDR3 is built from 14 residues. Germline loops: CDR1 MDHEN, CDR2 SYDVKM. The CDR3, as DNA: TGTGCCAGCAGTTTAGGGACTAAACGTCATGGTTACACCTTC. Translation: CASSLGTKRHGYTF.

The chain employs TRBV30 and TRBJ2-1; weak D call: TRBD1 (5 bases). Trimming left V 0 bases short and J 13 bases short, with 16 bases between. The CDR3 has 13 amino acids. Looked up from germline, CDR1 is GTSNPN and CDR2 is SVGIG (reference sequence). In DNA form, the CDR3 reads TGTGCCTGGAGTGTACAGGTTCGGGTAAGACAGTTCTTC. Residues: CAWSVQVRVRQFF.

This clone was observed a single time. The chain couples TRBV7-6 to TRBJ2-7; TRBD2 matches 15 bases. The CDR3 is made up of 18 amino acids. Trimming cost V 5 bases and J 7 bases; bases outside gene matches: 15. CDR1 and CDR2 (germline): SGHVS, FNYEAQ. The DNA for the CDR3 is TGTGCCAGCAGCCCCGGACTAGCGGGAGGGCCGGGCGGCGGGGAGCAGTACTTC. Translating gives CASSPGLAGGPGGGEQYF.

This clone was seen once. The rearrangement joins TRBV27 to TRBJ1-1, with D unresolved. Trimming cost V 6 bases and J 0 bases, with 11 bases left between them. The CDR3 length is 14 residues. From germline, CDR1 is MNHEY and CDR2 SMNVEV (reference sequence). CDR3 region: CASSSPLMNTEAFF. The CDR3 DNA reads as TGTGCCAGCAGCTCACCACTCATGAACACTGAAGCTTTCTTT.

This sequence joins TRBV6-5 and TRBJ1-1; 7 bases agree with TRBD1. CDR3 length: 15 residues. V dropped 6 bases and J dropped 1; count of bases not matched to a gene: 8. Germline CDR1 is MNHEY and CDR2 is SVGAGI. Here the CDR3 reads CASSVTGEGNTEAFF. CDR3 sequence (DNA): TGTGCCAGCAGCGTAACAGGGGAAGGGAACACTGAAGCTTTCTTT.

The V call is TRBV28, the J call TRBJ1-6; 9 nucleotides align to TRBD1. Unmatched junction bases numbered 8, after V lost 6 bases and J lost 8 bases. This CDR3 region has 15 residues. The germline gives CDR1 MDHEN, CDR2 SYDVKM. The DNA for the CDR3 is TGTGCCAGCAGATTCCCGGGACAGGGACATTCACCCCTCCACTTT. Residues: CASRFPGQGHSPLHF.

This clone was picked up one time. The V gene is TRBV5-5, the J gene TRBJ2-5; 12 nucleotides align to TRBD2. V trimming: 0 bases; J trimming: 4 bases; junction bases outside the gene matches: 4. CDR3 length: 16 residues. Germline lookup yields CDR1 SGHKS and CDR2 YYEKEE (reference sequence). The CDR3 nucleotides are TGTGCCAGCAGCTTGGGACTAGCGGGAGTTGTAGAGACCCAGTACTTC. Translation: CASSLGLAGVVETQYF.

The gene calls are TRBV2 and TRBJ2-1; TRBD2 aligns across 8 bases. The CDR3 contains 16 residues. Germline lookup yields CDR1 SNHLY and CDR2 FYNNEI. V gave up 4 bases and J gave up 1 base; unmatched junction bases: 6. The CDR3 bases are TGTGCCAGCAGTGGACTGCGGGAGGAATCCTACAATGAGCAGTTCTTC. As protein: CASSGLREESYNEQFF.

The chain uses TRBV5-1 and TRBJ2-1; 10 nucleotides match TRBD1. CDR3 length: 15 amino acids. Trimming removed 4 bases from V and 4 bases from J; junction bases left unmatched: 5. Germline CDR1 reads SGHRS; CDR2 reads YFSETQ. The CDR3 here is CASSRGQGRYNEQFF. For the CDR3, the DNA is TGCGCCAGCAGCCGGGGACAGGGGAGGTACAATGAGCAGTTCTTC.

This chain connects TRBV6-5 to TRBJ2-1, with 8 nucleotides matching TRBD2. This CDR3 contains 15 residues. The ends lost 5 bases at V and 6 bases at J; junction bases unmatched: 9. Germline loops: CDR1 MNHEY, CDR2 SVGAGI. The CDR3 loop is CASSLSVAGLNEQFF. Written as DNA, the CDR3 is TGTGCCAGCAGTCTATCCGTAGCGGGACTCAATGAGCAGTTCTTC.

The chain has TRBV2 and TRBJ2-3; 7 nucleotides match TRBD2. The CDR3 covers 16 residues. J gave up 3 bases and V 3 bases, and 9 bases lay outside the gene matches. Germline values: CDR1 SNHLY, CDR2 FYNNEI. The CDR3 is CASSDSGFEITDTQYF. As DNA, the CDR3 is TGTGCCAGCAGTGATAGCGGGTTTGAGATAACAGATACGCAGTATTTT. Full variable domain (rest looked up from reference TRBV2 and TRBJ2-3): EPEVTQTPSHQVTQMGQEVILRCVPISNHLYFYWYRQILGQKVEFLVSFYNNEISEKSEIFDDQFSVERPDGSNFTLKIRSTKLEDSAMYFCASSDSGFEITDTQYFGPGTRLTVL.

V usage is TRBV7-9 and J usage is TRBJ1-2; the D gene is possibly TRBD1 (5 bases). Germline-derived CDR1 and CDR2 are SEHNR and FQNEAQ (reference sequence). The CDR3 is 12 residues long. Trimming cost V 5 bases and J 4 bases, with 8 bases left between them. The CDR3 spells CASSQDSYGYTF. The CDR3 nucleotides read TGTGCCAGCAGCCAAGACAGCTATGGCTACACCTTC. Supplemented by reference TRBV7-9 and TRBJ1-2, the full variable domain reads DTGVSQNPRHKITKRGQNVTFRCDPISEHNRLYWYRQTLGQGPEFLTYFQNEAQLEKSRLLSDRFSAERPKGSFSTLEIQRTEQGDSAMYLCASSQDSYGYTFGSGTRLTVV.

V is TRBV28 and J is TRBJ1-2; TRBD1 agrees at 7 bases. There are 16 residues in the CDR3. V was clipped by 1 base and J by 7 bases; unmatched bases: 12. Per the germline V gene, CDR1 is MDHEN and CDR2 is SYDVKM. CDR3 amino acids: CASSLFQSPRGLGYTF. The CDR3 DNA is TGTGCCAGCAGTTTATTTCAGTCTCCGAGGGGGCTTGGCTACACCTTC.

This chain connects TRBV2 to TRBJ2-7; D may be TRBD2 (6 bases). The V end was cut by 10 bases, the J end by 4 bases, with 17 bases between. The CDR3 extends over 13 amino acids. CDR1 is SNHLY and CDR2 is FYNNEI in the germline V gene. CDR3 sequence (DNA): TGTGCCAAAGGGTTAGGAGGGGCGTACGAGCAGTACTTC. Its translation: CAKGLGGAYEQYF. Drawing the rest from reference TRBV2 and TRBJ2-7, the complete variable domain is EPEVTQTPSHQVTQMGQEVILRCVPISNHLYFYWYRQILGQKVEFLVSFYNNEISEKSEIFDDQFSVERPDGSNFTLKIRSTKLEDSAMYFCAKGLGGAYEQYFGPGTRLTVT.

The V call is TRBV11-2, the J call TRBJ1-4; tentatively, D is TRBD1 (6 bases). The CDR3 contains 15 residues. V was cut by 4 bases and J by 7 bases, with 16 bases left in between. CDR1 SGHAT and CDR2 FQNNGV come from the germline V gene. The CDR3 region has the DNA TGTGCCAGCAGCTCCGGACAGTCTAGCTCTGAAAAACTGTTTTTT. Translation gives CASSSGQSSSEKLFF.

The chain links TRBV10-2 to TRBJ1-4, with 7 bases fitting TRBD1. J gave up 4 bases and V 6 bases, and 8 bases lay outside the gene matches. The CDR3 has 15 residues. The V gene's germline CDR1 is WSHSY and CDR2 SAAADI. The CDR3 sequence is CASRINRGVNEKLFF. CDR3 nucleotide sequence: TGCGCCAGCAGGATAAACAGGGGCGTTAATGAAAAACTGTTTTTT.

This chain uses TRBV2 with TRBJ2-3, with 8 bases matching TRBD2. With 6 bases clipped from V and 1 base from J, the junction kept 6 bases outside the gene matches. The CDR3 is made up of 15 amino acids. Germline assignment: CDR1 SNHLY and CDR2 FYNNEI. The CDR3: CASRGGTRGTDTQYF. In DNA form, the CDR3 reads TGTGCCAGCAGGGGCGGGACTAGGGGCACAGATACGCAGTATTTT.

The V gene is TRBV2, the J gene TRBJ1-3; D gene unclear. From germline, CDR1 is SNHLY and CDR2 FYNNEI. V was shortened by 6 bases and J by 0 bases, with 6 bases between the two germline ends. This CDR3 contains 13 residues. CDR3 sequence (DNA): TGTGCCAGCAGGACATCCTCTGGAAACACCATATATTTT. It yields the protein CASRTSSGNTIYF. Full variable domain (outside the CDR3, taken from reference TRBV2 and TRBJ1-3): EPEVTQTPSHQVTQMGQEVILRCVPISNHLYFYWYRQILGQKVEFLVSFYNNEISEKSEIFDDQFSVERPDGSNFTLKIRSTKLEDSAMYFCASRTSSGNTIYFGEGSWLTVV.

The chain couples TRBV7-8 to TRBJ2-7; D may be TRBD1 (6 bases). The CDR3 covers 16 residues. Trimming stripped 1 base from V and 2 bases from J, with 15 bases between. Germline CDR1 reads SGHVS; CDR2 reads FQNEAQ. CDR3 region: CASSLDWDTRAYEQYF. DNA of the CDR3: TGTGCCAGCAGCTTAGACTGGGACACCCGGGCCTACGAGCAGTACTTC.

The chain employs TRBV4-2 and TRBJ2-1; 12 bases fit TRBD2. The CDR3 extends over 16 amino acids. V lost 1 base, J lost 3 bases, and 1 base stayed unmatched. The V gene's germline CDR1 is LGHNA and CDR2 YNFKEQ. The chain's CDR3 is CASSQGTSGDYNEQFF. The CDR3, as DNA: TGTGCCAGCAGCCAAGGGACTAGCGGGGACTACAATGAGCAGTTCTTC.

The gene calls are TRBV5-1 and TRBJ2-3, with 7 bases matching TRBD1. Losses at the gene ends were 3 bases for V and 6 bases for J; bases not matched to a gene: 7. The CDR3 totals 14 residues. Germline V gene sequence: CDR1 SGHRS, CDR2 YFSETQ. The CDR3 nucleotides read TGCGCCAGCAGCTCCGGGACAGTGGGTGATACGCAGTATTTT. Translated, it gives CASSSGTVGDTQYF.

The genes are TRBV11-3 and TRBJ2-1; 11 bases are a match to TRBD2. This CDR3 region has 15 residues. The germline V gene has CDR1 SGHNT and CDR2 YENEEA. The J segment lost 2 bases and the V segment lost 5 bases, leaving 2 bases of the junction unmatched. The CDR3 nucleotides read TGTGCCAGCAGCCCGGGACTAGCGGCCTACAATGAGCAGTTCTTC. As protein: CASSPGLAAYNEQFF.

The gene calls are TRBV19 and TRBJ2-1, with 9 bases fitting TRBD1. The V gene's germline CDR1 is LNHDA and CDR2 SQIVND (reference sequence). The CDR3 loop spans 13 amino acids. The V gene end was trimmed by 3 bases and the J gene end by 8 bases; junction bases not matched to a gene: 2. The CDR3 DNA is TGTGCCAGTAGTATGGGACAGGGCGATGAGCAGTTCTTC. This codes for CASSMGQGDEQFF.

This chain joins TRBV27 and TRBJ2-1; the D gene is possibly TRBD2 (8 bases). The CDR3 sequence is 12 residues long. Germline V lookup: CDR1 MNHEY, CDR2 SMNVEV (reference sequence). The V end lost 9 bases, the J end lost 12 bases, and 18 bases lay between the germline ends. CDR3 residues: CASRFGGDRQFF. In DNA form, the CDR3 reads TGTGCCAGTCGGTTCGGGGGGGACAGGCAGTTCTTC.

This rearrangement joins TRBV5-1 to TRBJ2-7; 7 nucleotides agree with TRBD2. Trimming took 4 bases from V and 7 from J; bases not matched to a gene: 11. This CDR3 comprises 14 residues. Germline V gene data show CDR1 as SGHRS and CDR2 as YFSETQ. CDR3 nucleotide sequence: TGCGCCAGCAGCAAGGACGGGGGAGGGCTGGAGCAGTACTTC. It encodes CASSKDGGGLEQYF.

The genes are TRBV30 and TRBJ2-3; 7 bases line up with TRBD2. The CDR3 extends over 13 amino acids. CDR1 and CDR2 (germline): GTSNPN, SVGIG (reference sequence). With V trimmed by 3 bases and J by 0 bases, 0 bases remained unmatched. The CDR3, as DNA: TGTGCCTGGAGCGGGAGGAGCACAGATACGCAGTATTTT. It yields the protein CAWSGRSTDTQYF.